A selection of T cell receptor beta chains follows, all from one sample in a study of spatial heterogeneity in lung cancer. TCRdb ran MiXCR on the 5' RACE reads and lists one entry per CDR3 protein. The table records 6,200 or so distinct CDR3 sequences, about 20% of them present only once. Sample: normal lung tissue next to the tumor, taken at surgery. The receptors originated from a male donor with early-stage non-small cell lung cancer. Both conserved end residues are part of each CDR3. The D gene is left open where the match is weak. Rows may omit the clone size; those that give it use once, few, many or a size class.

>TRBJ1-1|TRBV5-1|.|.
CASSLALGMGATEAFF
TGCGCCAGCAGCTTGGCCCTTGGTATGGGGGCCACTGAAGCTTTCTTT
>TRBJ1-5|TRBV10-2|medium-sized|.
CASSESGFSNQPQHF
TGCGCCAGCAGTGAGTCGGGGTTTAGCAATCAGCCCCAGCATTTT
>TRBJ2-4|TRBV7-2|.|TRBD2
CASTPQAGGNAKNIQYF
TGTGCCAGCACCCCCCAAGCGGGAGGGAATGCCAAAAACATTCAGTACTTC
>TRBJ2-3|TRBV19|few|TRBD1
CASSDRDRGIYF
TGTGCCAGTAGTGACCGGGACAGGGGGATCTATTTT
>TRBJ1-2|TRBV29-1|large|TRBD1
CSVAQQGAQGYTF
TGCAGCGTGGCTCAACAGGGGGCTCAGGGCTACACCTTC
>TRBJ1-1|TRBV6-6|.|.
CASTKGGKNTEAFF
TGTGCCTCCACCAAGGGCGGAAAAAACACTGAAGCTTTCTTT
>TRBJ2-1|TRBV6-2/TRBV6-3|medium-sized|TRBD2
CASSYLVGTSGRAFYNEQFF
TGTGCCAGCAGTTATTTAGTGGGGACTAGCGGGAGGGCCTTCTACAATGAGCAGTTCTTC
>TRBJ2-1|TRBV28|many|.
CASSLISEYEQFF
TGTGCCAGCAGTTTAATATCGGAGTATGAGCAGTTCTTC
>TRBJ2-7|TRBV20-1|.|TRBD2
CSARDPAGARNEQYF
TGCAGTGCTAGAGATCCAGCGGGAGCTCGAAACGAGCAGTACTTC
>TRBJ2-7|TRBV6-5|few|TRBD2
CASRTAGVVYEQYF
TGTGCCAGCAGGACAGCGGGAGTCGTCTACGAGCAGTACTTC
>TRBJ2-5|TRBV20-1|few|.
CSAPSPGTPQETQYF
TGCAGTGCTCCGAGTCCCGGGACACCGCAAGAGACCCAGTACTTC
>TRBJ1-1|TRBV29-1|medium-sized|.
CSATPRVRTEAFF
TGCAGCGCCACCCCCAGGGTGCGGACTGAAGCTTTCTTT
>TRBJ2-7|TRBV10-3|few|TRBD2
CASRTSGTDEQYF
TGTGCCTCCCGGACTAGCGGGACCGACGAGCAGTACTTC
>TRBJ2-1|TRBV7-2|.|.
CASSPYPRDRAYNEQFF
TGTGCCAGCAGCCCGTACCCCCGGGACCGAGCCTACAATGAGCAGTTCTTC
>TRBJ2-1|TRBV5-6|medium-sized|TRBD1
CASSWDRVNNEQFF
TGTGCCAGCAGCTGGGACAGGGTAAACAATGAGCAGTTCTTC